The entry below describes one T cell receptor beta chain. The data stem from a study of T cell changes during pregnancy in multiple sclerosis. Clones were sequenced by immunoSEQ multiplex PCR, and TCRdb holds only the in-frame ones, with some missing. The sample has about 72,000 clones, 80% to 95% seen once. The sequence was collected from a female donor in good health, enrolled as a control in a pregnancy study. The material was peripheral blood, obtained in the first trimester of pregnancy.

The CDR3 is CASTFRLAGTYEQYF. The CDR3 nucleotides read TGTGCCAGCACTTTCCGGCTAGCGGGGACCTACGAGCAGTACTTC. The chain combines TRBV6-1 with TRBJ2-7, with 9 bases matching TRBD2. Trimming removed 7 bases from V and 2 bases from J; junction bases left unmatched: 9. The CDR3 consists of 15 residues. The germline V gene encodes CDR1 MNHNS and CDR2 SASEGT.